These 8 T cell receptor beta chains were sequenced from one sample in a study of blood T cell repertoires in COVID-19 (dated by TCRdb to about 2020). Library preparation employed the immunoSEQ multiplex PCR assay. In its TCRdb copy, this immuneACCESS table keeps in-frame sequences only and misses some clones. Where compared with another copy, unresolved V genes explain less than half of these, and the others have no known cause. The table for this sample lists 180,000 or so clones; 65% to 90% of them were counted only once. The ten largest clones represent roughly 8% of the sample. What was sequenced was peripheral blood. These receptors all come from a man aged 55 to 70 with acute or convalescent COVID-19.

The J gene is TRBJ2-1, the V gene TRBV2; a possible D gene is TRBD2 (5 bases). This CDR3 spans 12 amino acids. Germline V gives CDR1 SNHLY, CDR2 FYNNEI. Deletions cut 7 bases from V and 7 bases from J, with 11 bases between. Written as DNA, the CDR3 is TGTGCCAGCACTTTTCCGGGGAATGAGCAGTTCTTC. Encoded protein: CASTFPGNEQFF.

The chain couples TRBV2 to TRBJ2-7, with D unresolved. Germline CDR1 and CDR2: SNHLY and FYNNEI. CDR3 length: 13 residues. Trimming shortened V by 1 base and J by 2 bases, and 6 bases separated the two germline ends. CDR3 sequence: CASSEDGAYEQYF. The CDR3 nucleotides are TGTGCCAGCAGTGAAGATGGAGCCTACGAGCAGTACTTC. The full variable domain, rest sourced from reference TRBV2 and TRBJ2-7, is EPEVTQTPSHQVTQMGQEVILRCVPISNHLYFYWYRQILGQKVEFLVSFYNNEISEKSEIFDDQFSVERPDGSNFTLKIRSTKLEDSAMYFCASSEDGAYEQYFGPGTRLTVT.

V usage is TRBV28 and J usage is TRBJ2-1; D might be TRBD2 (5 bases). Trimming cost V 7 bases and J 2 bases, with 9 bases left between them. Germline V CDR1 and CDR2: MDHEN, SYDVKM. The CDR3 is 13 residues long. The CDR3 here is CASTPGTYNEQFF. CDR3 nucleotides: TGTGCCAGCACCCCGGGAACCTACAATGAGCAGTTCTTC.

The gene calls are TRBV20-1 and TRBJ2-5; no firm D call. CDR1 DFQATT and CDR2 SNEGSKA come from the germline V gene (reference sequence). Trimming took off 6 bases at V and 2 bases at J, with 4 bases between the two ends. The CDR3 is 10 residues long. The CDR3 protein is CSAQQETQYF. In DNA form, the CDR3 reads TGCAGTGCCCAACAAGAGACCCAGTACTTC.

The rearrangement uses TRBV15 and TRBJ2-1; 10 bases are a match to TRBD2. This CDR3 spans 19 amino acids. Germline loops: CDR1 LNHNV, CDR2 YYDKDF (reference sequence). V was pared by 4 bases and J by 0 bases, with 12 bases of the junction left unmatched. The CDR3 sequence: CATSKSSGRFPSSYNEQFF. For the CDR3, the DNA is TGTGCCACCAGCAAGAGTAGCGGGAGGTTCCCAAGCTCCTACAATGAGCAGTTCTTC.

The V gene is TRBV12-5, the J gene TRBJ2-5; 8 bases map to TRBD2. Germline CDR1 LGHNT, CDR2 FRNRAP. This CDR3 has 16 amino acids. Germline trimming cut 0 bases from V and 1 base from J; bases unmatched to any gene: 4. CDR3 residues: CASGLVAGGGQETQYF. The CDR3 bases are TGTGCTAGTGGTTTGGTGGCGGGAGGCGGCCAAGAGACCCAGTACTTC.

The chain joins TRBV7-3 to TRBJ2-5; D not resolved. The length of the CDR3 is 13 residues. V was clipped by 4 bases and J by 1 base, with 7 bases between them. Germline V gene lookup returns CDR1 SGHTA and CDR2 FQGTGA. CDR3 DNA sequence: TGTGCCAGCAGCTCAACCCTCCAAGAGACCCAGTACTTC. This sequence encodes CASSSTLQETQYF.

The gene calls are TRBV3-1 (or the pseudogene TRBV3-2) and TRBJ2-1; 9 bases are a match to TRBD2. The V segment lost 1 base and the J segment 11 bases; nucleotides outside the gene matches: 9. Germline V CDR1 and CDR2: LGHDT, YNNKEL (reference sequence). This CDR3 has 15 amino acids. The CDR3 region is CASSQVPAGGPKQFF. CDR3 DNA sequence: TGTGCCAGCAGCCAAGTGCCAGCGGGAGGCCCGAAGCAGTTCTTC.